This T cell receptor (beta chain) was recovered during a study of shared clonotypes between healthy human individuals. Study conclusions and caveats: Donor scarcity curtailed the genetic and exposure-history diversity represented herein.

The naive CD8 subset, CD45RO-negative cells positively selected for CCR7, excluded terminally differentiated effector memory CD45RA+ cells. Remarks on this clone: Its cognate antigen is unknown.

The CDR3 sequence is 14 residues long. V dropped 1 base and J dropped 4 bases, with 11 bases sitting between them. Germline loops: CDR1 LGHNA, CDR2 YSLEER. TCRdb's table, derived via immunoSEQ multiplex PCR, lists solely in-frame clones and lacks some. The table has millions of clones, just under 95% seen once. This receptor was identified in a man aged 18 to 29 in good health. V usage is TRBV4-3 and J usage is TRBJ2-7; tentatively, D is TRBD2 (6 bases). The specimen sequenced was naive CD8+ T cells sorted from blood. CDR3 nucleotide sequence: TGCGCCAGCAGCCAAGGCGGGGCCCTTTACGAGCAGTACTTC. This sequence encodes CASSQGGALYEQYF.